The 28 T cell receptor beta chains below all came from one sample that was sequenced in a study of blood T cell repertoires in COVID-19. TCRdb keeps only in-frame clones here, not all; method: immunoSEQ multiplex PCR. The sample shows roughly 98,000 clones, around four fifths of them seen only once. What was sequenced was peripheral blood. Every receptor here comes from a woman aged 70-85 years with active or convalescent COVID-19.

The genes are TRBV7-6 and TRBJ2-1; 7 bases are a match to TRBD2. Losses at the gene ends were 8 bases for V and 11 bases for J; bases not matched to a gene: 6. The CDR3 spans 11 residues. The germline CDR1 and CDR2 sequences are SGHVS and FNYEAQ. CDR3 coding DNA: TGTGCCAGCTCGGGGGGTCGGAAGCAGTTCTTC. This translates into CASSGGRKQFF.

The chain joins TRBV7-8 to TRBJ2-2; tentative D call: TRBD2 (6 bases). The CDR3 loop spans 16 amino acids. V lost 5 bases to trimming and J lost 0 bases, with 13 bases between them. Germline-derived CDR1 and CDR2 are SGHVS and FQNEAQ. The CDR3 here is CASSQSGGTNTGELFF. In DNA form, the CDR3 reads TGTGCCAGCAGCCAAAGTGGCGGGACGAACACCGGGGAGCTGTTTTTT.

This chain joins TRBV29-1 and TRBJ2-1; 10 nucleotides match TRBD2. This CDR3 is built from 14 residues. Germline lookup yields CDR1 SQVTM and CDR2 ANQGSEA. J lost 5 bases, V lost 3 bases, and 4 bases had no gene match. This chain's CDR3 is CSVDSSGGDNEQFF. CDR3 bases: TGCAGCGTTGATTCTAGCGGGGGAGACAATGAGCAGTTCTTC.

J is TRBJ2-5 and V is TRBV7-2; 9 positions agree with TRBD2. This CDR3 is 15 amino acids long. V was pared by 6 bases and J by 2 bases, with 7 bases of the junction left unmatched. Germline lookup yields CDR1 SGHTA and CDR2 FQGNSA. The CDR3 spells CASRDSGGLQETQYF. The DNA of the CDR3 is TGTGCCAGCAGAGATAGCGGGGGCCTGCAAGAGACCCAGTACTTC.

The chain has TRBV24-1 and TRBJ2-7; D may be TRBD1 (5 bases). The germline CDR1 and CDR2 sequences are KGHDR and SFDVKD. With 7 bases removed from V and 5 bases from J, the gap between germline ends came to 11 bases. There are 12 residues in the CDR3. CDR3 sequence: CATSGHGDEQYF. In DNA, the CDR3 is TGTGCCACCAGCGGACATGGAGACGAGCAGTACTTC.

This rearrangement joins TRBV10-1 to TRBJ1-4; the match to TRBD1 covers 7 bases. The CDR3 has 15 residues. J was trimmed by 5 bases and V by 4 bases; bases with no gene match: 7. From germline, CDR1 is WNHNN and CDR2 SYGVQD (reference sequence). The CDR3 here is CASSGGTALNEKLFF. The CDR3 DNA is TGCGCCAGCAGTGGGGGGACAGCGTTGAATGAAAAACTGTTTTTT.

The V gene is TRBV27, the J gene TRBJ1-6, with D tentatively TRBD1 (5 bases). The germline V gene encodes CDR1 MNHEY and CDR2 SMNVEV (reference sequence). V was shortened by 5 bases and J by 6 bases, with 11 bases between the two germline ends. This CDR3 region has 14 residues. CDR3 bases: TGTGCCAGCAGTAGGACACCTGCTAATTCACCCCTCCACTTT. Translation gives CASSRTPANSPLHF.

The chain recombines TRBV28 with TRBJ1-1, with 8 bases identical to TRBD1. The J segment lost 5 bases and the V segment lost 5 bases, leaving 1 base of the junction unmatched. Germline V gene data show CDR1 as MDHEN and CDR2 as SYDVKM. The length of the CDR3 is 12 residues. The CDR3 sequence: CASSQGATEAFF. In DNA form, the CDR3 reads TGTGCCAGCAGTCAGGGGGCGACTGAAGCTTTCTTT. Full variable domain (rest looked up from reference TRBV28 and TRBJ1-1): DVKVTQSSRYLVKRTGEKVFLECVQDMDHENMFWYRQDPGLGLRLIYFSYDVKMKEKGDIPEGYSVSREKKERFSLILESASTNQTSMYLCASSQGATEAFFGQGTRLTVV.

The V and J genes are TRBV2 and TRBJ2-5; TRBD1 aligns across 7 bases. The V and J ends lost 5 bases and 4 bases, in that order; junction bases with no gene match: 10. CDR1 is SNHLY, CDR2 FYNNEI, per germline. The CDR3 extends over 15 amino acids. The CDR3: CASSRRQGIGETQYF. CDR3 sequence (DNA): TGTGCCAGCAGTCGACGACAGGGAATAGGAGAGACCCAGTACTTC.

This chain joins TRBV10-3 and TRBJ2-7, with 7 nucleotides matching TRBD1. There are 14 residues in the CDR3. The germline V gene has CDR1 ENHRY and CDR2 SYGVKD. The ends lost 10 bases at V and 0 bases at J; junction bases unmatched: 9. CDR3 in DNA: TGTGCCAGCACCGGGACAGCCAACTCCTACGAGCAGTACTTC. It codes for CASTGTANSYEQYF.

The V call is TRBV28, the J call TRBJ2-5, with D maybe TRBD1 (6 bases). This CDR3 comprises 15 residues. CDR1 and CDR2 from the germline V gene are MDHEN and SYDVKM. V was cut by 5 bases and J by 5 bases, with 18 bases left in between. CDR3 nucleotides: TGTGCCAGCAGTCTTGACACAGGGTTTCGGGAGACCCAGTACTTC. Translated, it gives CASSLDTGFRETQYF.

V and J are TRBV5-3 and TRBJ1-6; a possible D gene is TRBD1 (6 bases). TRBV5-3 is an ORF, with its function uncertain. Trimming took 5 bases from V and 7 from J, leaving 13 bases between them. The length of the CDR3 is 14 residues. The CDR3 nucleotides read TGTGCCAGAAGACCCGGGGGGCTGAATTCACCCCTCCACTTT. It specifies CARRPGGLNSPLHF.

The rearrangement links TRBV4-3 to TRBJ2-1, with 14 bases identical to TRBD2. This CDR3 spans 18 amino acids. Trimming removed 1 base from V and 1 base from J; junction bases left unmatched: 3. In germline, CDR1 is LGHNA, CDR2 YSLEER. CDR3 coding DNA: TGCGCCAGCAGCCAAGGGACTAGCGGGGGGATATCCTACAATGAGCAGTTCTTC. This codes for CASSQGTSGGISYNEQFF.

The chain has TRBV27 and TRBJ1-5; D is possibly TRBD1 (5 bases). In germline, CDR1 is MNHEY, CDR2 SMNVEV (reference sequence). Deletions cut 5 bases from V and 2 bases from J, with 10 bases between. This CDR3 has 14 amino acids. The CDR3 DNA follows: TGTGCCAGCAGTCCGGGCAGGGGCAATCAGCCCCAGCATTTT. Translated: CASSPGRGNQPQHF.

The chain uses TRBV4-2 and TRBJ2-1; D unclear. The germline V and J ends were trimmed by 4 bases and 0 bases, with 10 bases remaining between them. Germline CDR1 LGHNA, CDR2 YNFKEQ. This CDR3 has 15 residues. CDR3 amino acids: CASSRDLGSYNEQFF. In DNA, the CDR3 is TGTGCCAGCAGCCGCGACCTAGGCTCCTACAATGAGCAGTTCTTC.

J is TRBJ2-3 and V is TRBV19; 11 nucleotides match TRBD2. The CDR3 covers 18 residues. J was trimmed by 1 base and V by 3 bases; bases with no gene match: 9. CDR1 and CDR2 from the germline V gene are LNHDA and SQIVND (reference sequence). CDR3 sequence (DNA): TGTGCCAGTAGTATCCAATCGCCTAGCGGGGGGCGCACAGATACGCAGTATTTT. Its protein is CASSIQSPSGGRTDTQYF.

The chain combines TRBV24-1 with TRBJ2-1, with TRBD2 identical over 8 bases. Germline V lookup: CDR1 KGHDR, CDR2 SFDVKD. The ends lost 4 bases at V and 6 bases at J; junction bases unmatched: 22. The CDR3 runs to 20 residues. The CDR3 nucleotides read TGTGCCACCAGTGACCCTGCCGGGACTAGGGGGTCGAGGGCCTCCAATGAGCAGTTCTTC. This codes for CATSDPAGTRGSRASNEQFF.

In this sample, this clone turned up once. V gene TRBV15 combines with J gene TRBJ1-1; a weak D match, TRBD1 (5 bases). CDR1 is LNHNV, CDR2 YYDKDF, per germline (reference sequence). The CDR3 covers 14 residues. The V gene lost 0 bases and the J gene lost 4 bases, with 9 bases spanning the gap. The CDR3 protein is CATSRDRQSTEAFF. DNA of the CDR3: TGTGCCACCAGCAGAGATCGACAGTCCACTGAAGCTTTCTTT.

The rearrangement uses TRBV10-2 and TRBJ1-6; tentatively, D is TRBD1 (6 bases). The germline V gene has CDR1 WSHSY and CDR2 SAAADI. Trimming took 0 bases from V and 3 from J, leaving 6 bases between them. This CDR3 comprises 15 residues. CDR3 DNA: TGCGCCAGCAGTGAGTCGACAGGCTATAATTCACCCCTCCACTTT. Amino acid sequence: CASSESTGYNSPLHF.

The chain links TRBV6-5 to TRBJ1-2, with TRBD1 identical over 8 bases. This CDR3 region has 14 residues. After removal of 8 bases from V and 2 bases from J, the junction contained 7 bases not matched to a gene. From germline, CDR1 is MNHEY and CDR2 SVGAGI. The CDR3: CASAGGRLNYGYTF. The CDR3 DNA reads TGTGCCAGCGCAGGGGGCCGCCTGAACTATGGCTACACCTTC.

The rearrangement uses TRBV20-1 and TRBJ2-3; D may be TRBD2 (5 bases). The CDR3 has 10 residues. In germline, CDR1 is DFQATT, CDR2 SNEGSKA (reference sequence). V was shortened by 6 bases and J by 8 bases, with 9 bases between the two germline ends. CDR3 sequence: CSAREGTQYF. The DNA of the CDR3 is TGCAGTGCCCGAGAGGGTACGCAGTATTTT.

The chain carries TRBV9 and TRBJ1-1, with a weak D call TRBD1 (6 bases). V dropped 3 bases and J dropped 0 bases, with 12 bases sitting between them. CDR1 is SGDLS and CDR2 is YYNGEE in the germline V gene. The CDR3 totals 15 residues. In nucleotides, the CDR3 is TGTGCCAGCAGCGGAGGGACAACGATGAACACTGAAGCTTTCTTT. Translation gives CASSGGTTMNTEAFF.

The chain carries TRBV27 and TRBJ2-2, with D unclear. V was cut by 3 bases and J by 5 bases, with 7 bases left in between. CDR1 and CDR2 (germline): MNHEY, SMNVEV (reference sequence). The CDR3 contains 13 residues. CDR3 amino acids: CASSFTLTGELFF. In nucleotides, the CDR3 is TGTGCCAGCAGTTTCACCCTAACCGGGGAGCTGTTTTTT.

The chain uses TRBV28 and TRBJ2-3; 8 bases match TRBD1. CDR3 size: 14 residues. V shed 6 bases, J shed 5 bases, and the junction held 7 bases outside the gene matches. Germline CDR1 is MDHEN and CDR2 is SYDVKM. CDR3 sequence: CASSPGGAGDTQYF. CDR3 DNA sequence: TGTGCCAGCAGCCCAGGGGGCGCGGGAGATACGCAGTATTTT.

The CDR3 here is CASSLGRAGSGANVLTF. CDR3 DNA sequence: TGTGCCAGCAGCTTGGGCAGAGCGGGCTCTGGGGCCAACGTCCTGACTTTC. The V gene is TRBV5-6, the J gene TRBJ2-6; tentatively, D is TRBD2 (6 bases). The length of the CDR3 is 17 residues. The germline V gene encodes CDR1 SGHDT and CDR2 YYEEEE. Trimming removed 0 bases from V and 0 bases from J, with 10 bases in between. Filled out from reference TRBV5-6 and TRBJ2-6, the complete variable domain reads DAGVTQSPTHLIKTRGQQVTLRCSPKSGHDTVSWYQQALGQGPQFIFQYYEEEERQRGNFPDRFSGHQFPNYSSELNVNALLLGDSALYLCASSLGRAGSGANVLTFGAGSRLTVL.

This clone was found once. The rearrangement uses TRBV9 and TRBJ2-2; tentatively, D is TRBD2 (6 bases). The ends were cut back, 0 bases at V and 7 bases at J, with 13 bases in the middle. The CDR3 covers 15 residues. Germline CDR1 SGDLS, CDR2 YYNGEE. CDR3 DNA: TGTGCCAGCAGCGTAGGGGACTTTATACTCGGGGAGCTGTTTTTT. It translates to CASSVGDFILGELFF.

The chain combines TRBV2 with TRBJ2-6, with a weak D call TRBD1 (6 bases). Trimming cost V 3 bases and J 0 bases, with 9 bases left between them. Germline V gene lookup returns CDR1 SNHLY and CDR2 FYNNEI. This CDR3 has 16 residues. CDR3 loop: CASSDRGNSGANVLTF. CDR3 bases: TGTGCCAGCAGTGACAGGGGAAACTCTGGGGCCAACGTCCTGACTTTC.

As concerns this clone: This specimen includes other DNA sequences encoding the same CDR3. The chain joins TRBV9 to TRBJ2-5, with 10 bases identical to TRBD2. From germline, CDR1 is SGDLS and CDR2 YYNGEE. V shed 3 bases and J 2 bases; nucleotides not matched to a gene: 1. This CDR3 is built from 14 residues. The CDR3, as DNA: TGTGCCAGCAGCGAGCGGGGGGGACAAGAGACCCAGTACTTC. Translated: CASSERGGQETQYF.